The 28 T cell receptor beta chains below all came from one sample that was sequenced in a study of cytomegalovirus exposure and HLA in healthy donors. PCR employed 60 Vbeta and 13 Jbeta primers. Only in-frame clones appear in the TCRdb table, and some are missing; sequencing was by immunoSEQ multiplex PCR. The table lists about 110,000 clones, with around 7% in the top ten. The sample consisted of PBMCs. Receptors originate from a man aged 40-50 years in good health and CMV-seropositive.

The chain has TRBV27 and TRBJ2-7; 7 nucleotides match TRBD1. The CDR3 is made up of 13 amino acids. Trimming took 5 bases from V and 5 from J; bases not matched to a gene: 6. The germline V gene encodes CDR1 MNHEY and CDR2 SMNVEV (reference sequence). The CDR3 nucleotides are TGTGCCAGCAGTACAGGACAGGACCACGAGCAGTACTTC. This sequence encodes CASSTGQDHEQYF.

The CDR3 sequence is CASSDRVLSYSGETQYF. Written as DNA, the CDR3 is TGTGCCAGCAGTGATCGGGTTCTCTCGTATTCCGGGGAGACCCAGTACTTC. The V and J genes are TRBV2 and TRBJ2-5, with D unresolved. Trimming removed 3 bases from V and 5 bases from J, with 22 bases in between. Germline CDR1 and CDR2: SNHLY and FYNNEI. This CDR3 is built from 17 residues.

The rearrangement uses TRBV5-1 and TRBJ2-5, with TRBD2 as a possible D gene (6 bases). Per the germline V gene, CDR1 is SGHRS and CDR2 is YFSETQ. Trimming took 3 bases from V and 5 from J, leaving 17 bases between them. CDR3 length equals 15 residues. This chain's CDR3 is CASSSDGTAFETQYF. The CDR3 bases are TGCGCCAGCAGCTCGGACGGGACTGCCTTTGAGACCCAGTACTTC. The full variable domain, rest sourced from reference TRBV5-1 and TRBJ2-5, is KAGVTQTPRYLIKTRGQQVTLSCSPISGHRSVSWYQQTPGQGLQFLFEYFSETQRNKGNFPGRFSGRQFSNSRSEMNVSTLELGDSALYLCASSSDGTAFETQYFGPGTRLLVL.

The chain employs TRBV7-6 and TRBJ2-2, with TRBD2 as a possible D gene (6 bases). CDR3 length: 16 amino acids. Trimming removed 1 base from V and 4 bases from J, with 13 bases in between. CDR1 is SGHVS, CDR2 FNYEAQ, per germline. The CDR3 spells CASSLVAVRGTGELFF. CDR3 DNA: TGTGCCAGCAGCTTAGTAGCGGTCCGAGGCACCGGGGAGCTGTTTTTT. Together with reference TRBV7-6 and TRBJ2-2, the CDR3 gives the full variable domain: GAGVSQSPRYKVTKRGQDVALRCDPISGHVSLYWYRQALGQGPEFLTYFNYEAQQDKSGLPNDRFSAERPEGSISTLTIQRTEQRDSAMYRCASSLVAVRGTGELFFGEGSRLTVL.

This chain's CDR3 is CASSHSGGSGDEQFF. Written as DNA, the CDR3 is TGTGCCAGCAGCCACTCAGGCGGGAGTGGGGATGAGCAGTTCTTC. The chain carries TRBV7-3 and TRBJ2-1; 7 nucleotides line up with TRBD2. Losses at the gene ends were 5 bases for V and 8 bases for J; bases not matched to a gene: 12. The CDR3 consists of 15 residues. In germline, CDR1 is SGHTA, CDR2 FQGTGA.

The CDR3 protein is CASSLAKRAGDTQYF. DNA for the CDR3: TGCGCCAGCAGCTTGGCGAAGCGGGCAGGAGATACGCAGTATTTT. The chain combines TRBV5-1 with TRBJ2-3, with a weak D call TRBD2 (6 bases). CDR1 SGHRS and CDR2 YFSETQ come from the germline V gene. V shed 0 bases and J shed 5 bases, with 13 bases lying between them. This CDR3 has 15 amino acids.

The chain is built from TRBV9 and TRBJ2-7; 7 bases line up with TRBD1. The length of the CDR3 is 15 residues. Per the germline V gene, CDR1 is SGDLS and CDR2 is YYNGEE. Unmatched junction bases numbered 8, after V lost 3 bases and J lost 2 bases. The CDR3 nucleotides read TGTGCCAGCAGCGCCCATGACAGGGACCCCTACGAGCAGTACTTC. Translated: CASSAHDRDPYEQYF.

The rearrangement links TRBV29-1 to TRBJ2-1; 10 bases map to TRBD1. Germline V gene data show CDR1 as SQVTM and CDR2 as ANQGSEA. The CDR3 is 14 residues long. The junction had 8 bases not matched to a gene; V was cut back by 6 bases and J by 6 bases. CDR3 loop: CSVGTGTGVNEQFF. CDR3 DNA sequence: TGCAGCGTCGGAACCGGGACAGGGGTCAATGAGCAGTTCTTC.

CDR3 sequence (DNA): TGTGCCAGCAGTGGTTCCCTAGCGGTTGGTACCGGGGAGCTGTTTTTT. Translated: CASSGSLAVGTGELFF. This sequence joins TRBV2 and TRBJ2-2; 7 bases line up with TRBD2. Germline V gene data show CDR1 as SNHLY and CDR2 as FYNNEI. The CDR3 has 16 amino acids. V was pared by 4 bases and J by 5 bases, with 10 bases of the junction left unmatched.

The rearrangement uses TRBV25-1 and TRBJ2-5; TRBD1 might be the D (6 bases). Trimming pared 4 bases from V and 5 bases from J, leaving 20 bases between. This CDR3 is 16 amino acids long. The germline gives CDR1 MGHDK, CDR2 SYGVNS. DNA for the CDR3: TGTGCCAGCAGTGTGCAGGGGAGAAAAGGACAGGAGACCCAGTACTTC. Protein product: CASSVQGRKGQETQYF. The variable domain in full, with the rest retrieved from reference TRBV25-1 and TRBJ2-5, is EADIYQTPRYLVIGTGKKITLECSQTMGHDKMYWYQQDPGMELHLIHYSYGVNSTEKGDLSSESTVSRIRTEHFPLTLESARPSHTSQYLCASSVQGRKGQETQYFGPGTRLLVL.

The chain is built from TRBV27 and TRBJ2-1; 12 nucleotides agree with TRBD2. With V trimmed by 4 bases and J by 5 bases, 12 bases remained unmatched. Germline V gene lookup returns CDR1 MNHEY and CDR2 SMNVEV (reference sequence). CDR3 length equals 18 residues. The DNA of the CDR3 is TGTGCCAGCAGTTGGACTAGCGGGATTATCCTCGGCCACAATGAGCAGTTCTTC. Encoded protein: CASSWTSGIILGHNEQFF.

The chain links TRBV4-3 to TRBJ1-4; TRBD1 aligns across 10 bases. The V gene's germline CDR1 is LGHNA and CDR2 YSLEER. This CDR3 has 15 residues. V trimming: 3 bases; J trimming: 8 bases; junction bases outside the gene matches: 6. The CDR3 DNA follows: TGCGCCAGCAGCCAGATGGGACAGGGGAAGGAAAAACTGTTTTTT. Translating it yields CASSQMGQGKEKLFF.

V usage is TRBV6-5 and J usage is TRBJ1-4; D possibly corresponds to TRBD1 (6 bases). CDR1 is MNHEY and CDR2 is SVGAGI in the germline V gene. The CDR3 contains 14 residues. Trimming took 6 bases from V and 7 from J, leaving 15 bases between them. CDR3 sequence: CASRSTGAGEKLFF. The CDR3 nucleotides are TGTGCCAGCAGATCGACAGGCGCTGGTGAAAAACTGTTTTTT.

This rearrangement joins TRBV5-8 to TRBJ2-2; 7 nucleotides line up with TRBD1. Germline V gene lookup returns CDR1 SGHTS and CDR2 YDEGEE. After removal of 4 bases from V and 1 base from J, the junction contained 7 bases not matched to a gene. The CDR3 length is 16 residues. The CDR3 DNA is TGTGCCAGCAGCGCCCGGGGACAGCTGAACACCGGGGAGCTGTTTTTT. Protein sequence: CASSARGQLNTGELFF.

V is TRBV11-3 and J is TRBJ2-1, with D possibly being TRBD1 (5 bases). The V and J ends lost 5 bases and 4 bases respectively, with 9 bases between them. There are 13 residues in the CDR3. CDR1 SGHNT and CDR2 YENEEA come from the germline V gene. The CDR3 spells CASSRGLYNEQFF. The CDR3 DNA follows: TGTGCCAGCAGCAGGGGCCTTTACAATGAGCAGTTCTTC.

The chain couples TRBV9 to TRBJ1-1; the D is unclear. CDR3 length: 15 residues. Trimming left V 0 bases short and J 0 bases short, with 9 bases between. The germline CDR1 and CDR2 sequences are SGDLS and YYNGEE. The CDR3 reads CASSVDPGLNTEAFF. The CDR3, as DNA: TGTGCCAGCAGCGTAGATCCGGGTTTGAACACTGAAGCTTTCTTT.

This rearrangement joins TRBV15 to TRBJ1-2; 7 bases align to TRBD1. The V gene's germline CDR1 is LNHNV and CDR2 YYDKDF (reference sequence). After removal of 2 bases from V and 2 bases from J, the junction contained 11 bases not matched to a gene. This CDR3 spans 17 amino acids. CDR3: CATSRQPLQGTNYGYTF. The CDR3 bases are TGTGCCACCAGCAGACAACCACTACAGGGGACGAACTATGGCTACACCTTC.

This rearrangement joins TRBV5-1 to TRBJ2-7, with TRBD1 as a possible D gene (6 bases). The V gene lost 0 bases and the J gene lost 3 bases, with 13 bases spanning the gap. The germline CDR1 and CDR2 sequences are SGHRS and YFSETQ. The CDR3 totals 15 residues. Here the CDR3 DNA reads TGCGCCAGCAGCTTGGAGGCAGGGGCGAACTACGAGCAGTACTTC. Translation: CASSLEAGANYEQYF.

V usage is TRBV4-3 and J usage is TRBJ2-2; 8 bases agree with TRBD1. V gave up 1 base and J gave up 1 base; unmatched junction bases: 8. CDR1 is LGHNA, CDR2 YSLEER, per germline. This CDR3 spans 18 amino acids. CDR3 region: CASSQALTGTGNTGELFF. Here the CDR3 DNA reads TGCGCCAGCAGCCAAGCCCTTACCGGGACAGGGAACACCGGGGAGCTGTTTTTT.

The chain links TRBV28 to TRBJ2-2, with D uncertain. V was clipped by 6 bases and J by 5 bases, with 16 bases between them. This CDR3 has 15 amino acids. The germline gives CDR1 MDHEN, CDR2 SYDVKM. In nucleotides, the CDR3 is TGTGCCAGCAGCCGAACCCTTGGTGAGACCGGGGAGCTGTTTTTT. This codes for CASSRTLGETGELFF.

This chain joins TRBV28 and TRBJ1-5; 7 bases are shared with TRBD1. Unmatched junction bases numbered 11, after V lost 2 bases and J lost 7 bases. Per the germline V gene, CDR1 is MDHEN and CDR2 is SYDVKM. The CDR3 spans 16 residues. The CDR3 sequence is CASSLRTGWAGQPQHF. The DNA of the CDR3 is TGTGCCAGCAGTTTAAGGACAGGTTGGGCCGGACAGCCCCAGCATTTT.

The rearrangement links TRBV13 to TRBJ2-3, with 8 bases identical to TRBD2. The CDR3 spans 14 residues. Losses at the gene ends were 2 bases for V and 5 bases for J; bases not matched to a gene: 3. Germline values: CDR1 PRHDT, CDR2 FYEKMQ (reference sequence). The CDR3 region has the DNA TGTGCCAGCAGCTTAATCGGGAGGGAAGATACGCAGTATTTT. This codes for CASSLIGREDTQYF.

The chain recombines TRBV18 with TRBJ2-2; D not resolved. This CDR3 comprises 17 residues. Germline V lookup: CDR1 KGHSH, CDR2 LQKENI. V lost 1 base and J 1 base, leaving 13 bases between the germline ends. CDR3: CASSPLDLGLNTGELFF. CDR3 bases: TGTGCCAGCTCACCACTGGATTTGGGCCTGAACACCGGGGAGCTGTTTTTT.

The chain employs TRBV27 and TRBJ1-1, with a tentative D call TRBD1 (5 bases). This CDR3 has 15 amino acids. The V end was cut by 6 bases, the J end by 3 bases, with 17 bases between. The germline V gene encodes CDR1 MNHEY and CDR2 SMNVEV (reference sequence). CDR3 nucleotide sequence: TGTGCCAGCAGGGGGCAGATTGGCAGATACACTGAAGCTTTCTTT. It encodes CASRGQIGRYTEAFF.

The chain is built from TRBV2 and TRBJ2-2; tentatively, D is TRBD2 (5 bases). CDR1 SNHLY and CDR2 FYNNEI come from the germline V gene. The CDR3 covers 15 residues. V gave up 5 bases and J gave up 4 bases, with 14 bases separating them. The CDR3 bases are TGTGCCAGCAGTCCTAGCTCTCTGGGCACCGGGGAGCTGTTTTTT. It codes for CASSPSSLGTGELFF.

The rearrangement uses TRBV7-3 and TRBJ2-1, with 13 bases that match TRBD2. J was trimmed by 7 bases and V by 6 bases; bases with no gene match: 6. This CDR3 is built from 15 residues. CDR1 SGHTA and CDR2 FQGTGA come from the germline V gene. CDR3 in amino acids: CASSPGLAGENEQFF. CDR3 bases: TGTGCCAGCAGTCCAGGACTAGCGGGAGAAAATGAGCAGTTCTTC. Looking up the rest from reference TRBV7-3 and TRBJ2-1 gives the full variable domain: GAGVSQTPSNKVTEKGKYVELRCDPISGHTALYWYRQSLGQGPEFLIYFQGTGAADDSGLPNDRFFAVRPEGSVSTLKIQRTERGDSAVYLCASSPGLAGENEQFFGPGTRLTVL.

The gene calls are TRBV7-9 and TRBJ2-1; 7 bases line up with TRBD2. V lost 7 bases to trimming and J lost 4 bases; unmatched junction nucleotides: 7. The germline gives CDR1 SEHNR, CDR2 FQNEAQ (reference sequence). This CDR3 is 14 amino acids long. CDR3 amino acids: CASTPASGYNEQFF. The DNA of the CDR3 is TGTGCCAGCACCCCGGCTAGCGGATACAATGAGCAGTTCTTC.

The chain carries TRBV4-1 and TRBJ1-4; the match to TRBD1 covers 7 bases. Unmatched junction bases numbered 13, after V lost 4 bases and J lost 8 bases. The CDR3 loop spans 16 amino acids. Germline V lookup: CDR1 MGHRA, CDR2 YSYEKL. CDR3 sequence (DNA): TGCGCCAGCAGCCTGGGACAGCGGGTAGAGAGGGAAAAACTGTTTTTT. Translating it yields CASSLGQRVEREKLFF.